Only one count was recorded for the clone carrying this TCR beta chain. No antigen is known for it. The data were obtained in a study of cytomegalovirus exposure and HLA in healthy donors. Study-wide findings and caveats: Rare TCR sequences dominated, though some public TCRs recurred in many donors. A missense DCLRE1C variant was associated with V- and J-gene trimming of TCR beta chains in a later analysis, and an independent cohort replicated the association. Most of the CMV-associated TCR beta chains (in a later analysis) appeared to be HLA-restricted. There were several of the most significant clusters that appeared linked to common viral pathogens in a later analysis.

Vbeta (60) and Jbeta (13) primers were used in the PCR. Some clones are missing from TCRdb's copy, which holds only in-frame ones; the method was immunoSEQ multiplex PCR. Altogether 160,000 or so clones are present, around 82% being singletons, with the ten largest covering 2% to 2.5%. This CDR3 has 14 residues. V trimming: 5 bases; J trimming: 3 bases; junction bases outside the gene matches: 3. The germline V gene encodes CDR1 SGHTA and CDR2 FQGNSA. The genes are TRBV7-2 and TRBJ1-3; 8 bases align to TRBD1. The sequenced sample consisted of PBMCs. The receptor comes from a man aged 60 to 75 in good health and CMV-seronegative. The CDR3 region has the DNA TGTGCCAGCAGCACCGACAGGGGTGGAAACACCATATATTTT. It specifies CASSTDRGGNTIYF.